The clone carrying this T cell receptor beta chain was seen at least ten times. What it binds is not known. These data are taken from a study of neurological immune-mediated disorders. Study-wide results and caveats: Across subjects, expanded clones had no CDR3 amino acid sequences in common, pointing to private repertoires in all groups. Multiple sclerosis, the disease with the least TCR clonal expansion, fell below healthy controls, whereas HTLV-1-associated myelopathy showed the most.

This CDR3 comprises 15 residues. Germline CDR1 LNHDA, CDR2 SQIVND (reference sequence). The junction had 3 bases not matched to a gene; V was cut back by 4 bases and J by 0 bases. A blood bank in Maryland, USA, provided the volunteers who served as healthy controls. The cDNA was synthesized by means of template-switch 5'RACE, which was carried out with 10-nucleotide random UMIs. Via MiXCR, TCRdb re-called the 5' RACE reads, giving one row per CDR3 protein. The data show approximately 58,000 distinct CDR3 sequences, roughly an eighth seen once. The specimen was PBMCs. This rearrangement joins TRBV19 to TRBJ2-7, with 10 bases fitting TRBD1. This sequence was found in a man aged 55 to 70 in good health. CDR3 region: CASSKGQGSSYEQYF. DNA of the CDR3: TGTGCCAGTAGTAAGGGACAGGGGAGCTCCTACGAGCAGTACTTC. The full variable domain, completed using reference TRBV19 and TRBJ2-7, is DGGITQSPKYLFRKEGQNVTLSCEQNLNHDAMYWYRQDPGQGLRLIYYSQIVNDFQKGDIAEGYSVSREKKESFPLTVTSAQKNPTAFYLCASSKGQGSSYEQYFGPGTRLTVT.